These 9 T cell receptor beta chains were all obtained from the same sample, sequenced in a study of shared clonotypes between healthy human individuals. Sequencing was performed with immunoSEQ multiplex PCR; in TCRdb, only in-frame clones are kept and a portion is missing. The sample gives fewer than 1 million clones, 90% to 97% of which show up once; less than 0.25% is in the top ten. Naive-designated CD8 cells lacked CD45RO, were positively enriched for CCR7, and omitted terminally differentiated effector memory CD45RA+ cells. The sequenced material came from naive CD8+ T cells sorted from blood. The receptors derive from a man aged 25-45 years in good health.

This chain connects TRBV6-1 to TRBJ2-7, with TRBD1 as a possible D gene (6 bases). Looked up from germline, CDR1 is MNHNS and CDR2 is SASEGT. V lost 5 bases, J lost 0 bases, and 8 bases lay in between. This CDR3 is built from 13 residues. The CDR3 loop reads CASSTGFSYEQYF. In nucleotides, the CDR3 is TGTGCCAGCAGTACAGGGTTCTCCTACGAGCAGTACTTC.

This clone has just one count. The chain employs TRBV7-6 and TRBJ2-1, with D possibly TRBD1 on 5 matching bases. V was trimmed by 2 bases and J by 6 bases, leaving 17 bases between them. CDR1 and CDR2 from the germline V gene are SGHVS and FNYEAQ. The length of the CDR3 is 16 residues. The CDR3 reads CASSLPAQGVGNEQFF. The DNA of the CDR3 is TGTGCCAGCAGCTTACCGGCTCAGGGTGTGGGCAATGAGCAGTTCTTC.

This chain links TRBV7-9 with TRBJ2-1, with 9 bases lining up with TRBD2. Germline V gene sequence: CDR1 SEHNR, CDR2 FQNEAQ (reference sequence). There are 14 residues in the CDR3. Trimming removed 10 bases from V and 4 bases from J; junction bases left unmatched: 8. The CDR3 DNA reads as TGTGCCATCCAAGCGGGAGGAGAATACAATGAGCAGTTCTTC. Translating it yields CAIQAGGEYNEQFF.

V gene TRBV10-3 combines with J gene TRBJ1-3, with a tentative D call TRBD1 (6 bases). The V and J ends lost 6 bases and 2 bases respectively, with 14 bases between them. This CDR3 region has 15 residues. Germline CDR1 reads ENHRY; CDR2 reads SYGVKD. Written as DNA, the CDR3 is TGTGCCATCAGCAACGACAGGTCCCCTGGAAACACCATATATTTT. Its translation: CAISNDRSPGNTIYF.

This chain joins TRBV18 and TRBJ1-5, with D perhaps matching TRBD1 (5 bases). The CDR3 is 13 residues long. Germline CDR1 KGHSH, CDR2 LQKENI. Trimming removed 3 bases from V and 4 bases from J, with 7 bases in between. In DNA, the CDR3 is TGTGCCAGCTCACCGCAGGGAAATCAGCCCCAGCATTTT. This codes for CASSPQGNQPQHF.

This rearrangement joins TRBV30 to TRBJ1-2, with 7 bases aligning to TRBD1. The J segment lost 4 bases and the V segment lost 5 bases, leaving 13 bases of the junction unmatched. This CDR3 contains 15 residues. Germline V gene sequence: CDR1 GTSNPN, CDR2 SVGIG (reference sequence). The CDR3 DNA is TGTGCCTGGGTCCAACCGGGACAGAGGATCTATGGCTACACCTTC. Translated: CAWVQPGQRIYGYTF.

CDR3 residues: CASSSQGTGELFF. The CDR3 DNA reads TGTGCCAGCAGCTCCCAGGGTACCGGGGAGCTGTTTTTT. The rearrangement uses TRBV7-8 and TRBJ2-2; perhaps TRBD1 as D (5 bases). CDR1 and CDR2 from the germline V gene are SGHVS and FQNEAQ. CDR3 size: 13 residues. V lost 4 bases and J lost 5, with 8 bases in between.

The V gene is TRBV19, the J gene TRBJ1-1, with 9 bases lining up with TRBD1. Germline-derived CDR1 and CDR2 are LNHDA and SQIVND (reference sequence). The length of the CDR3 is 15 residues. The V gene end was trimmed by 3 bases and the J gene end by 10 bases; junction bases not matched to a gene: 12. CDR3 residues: CASSILPRDRVGAFF. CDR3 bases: TGTGCCAGTAGTATCCTCCCCCGGGACAGGGTGGGAGCTTTCTTT.

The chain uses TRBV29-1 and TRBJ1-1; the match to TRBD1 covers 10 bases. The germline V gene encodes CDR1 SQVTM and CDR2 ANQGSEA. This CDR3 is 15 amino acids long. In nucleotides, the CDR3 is TGCAGAACCGAGTCGACAGGGGGCGCAGGGACTGAAGCTTTCTTT. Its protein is CRTESTGGAGTEAFF.